A selection of T cell receptor beta chains follows, all from one sample in a study of human T cells and chemical hapten exposure. Each CDR3 protein is one row after TCRdb ran MiXCR on the RACE reads. Here the sample spans roughly 110,000 distinct CDR3 sequences, 10% to 15% being singletons. The source material was whole blood, sampled in connection with sensitization to the hapten diphenylcyclopropenone (DPC). Source of these receptors: a woman between 45 and 65 years old with alopecia areata. Some clones in this sample may be carry-over from other donors' samples. Each CDR3 is given with its conserved first and last residue. Each record gives: J gene, D gene, clone size, V gene, CDR3 DNA, CDR3 protein. D genes are given only for firm matches. Rows may omit the clone size; those that give it use once, few, many or a size class.

J gene: TRBJ1-1
D gene: -
clone size: few
V gene: TRBV15
CDR3 DNA: TGTGCCACCAGCAGAGATCTGGACAGCCTCCCCGGGGGAGCTTTCTTT
CDR3 protein: CATSRDLDSLPGGAFF

J gene: TRBJ1-5
D gene: TRBD1
clone size: many
V gene: TRBV20-1
CDR3 DNA: TGCAGTGCTAGAGACGGACAGGGAGATCAGCCCCAGCATTTT
CDR3 protein: CSARDGQGDQPQHF

J gene: TRBJ1-1
D gene: TRBD1
clone size: many
V gene: TRBV5-1
CDR3 DNA: TGCGCCAGCAGCCCACAGGGGATATCTGAAGCTTTCTTT
CDR3 protein: CASSPQGISEAFF

J gene: TRBJ2-3
D gene: -
clone size: -
V gene: TRBV28
CDR3 DNA: TGTGCCAGCAGTTTGGGGGGGCGAAATACAGATACGCAGTATTTT
CDR3 protein: CASSLGGRNTDTQYF

J gene: TRBJ1-1
D gene: TRBD1
clone size: few
V gene: TRBV7-6
CDR3 DNA: TGTGCCAGCAGCCCGAGGGGGCAGGGGGTATCTGAAGCTTTCTTT
CDR3 protein: CASSPRGQGVSEAFF

J gene: TRBJ2-5
D gene: -
clone size: -
V gene: TRBV10-2
CDR3 DNA: TGCGCCAGCAAGAATCAAGAGACCCAGTACTTC
CDR3 protein: CASKNQETQYF

J gene: TRBJ1-1
D gene: -
clone size: -
V gene: TRBV7-6
CDR3 DNA: TGTGCCAGCAGCTTAGCGGGGGGTGCTGGGAACACTGAAGCTTTCTTT
CDR3 protein: CASSLAGGAGNTEAFF

J gene: TRBJ1-1
D gene: -
clone size: few
V gene: TRBV29-1
CDR3 DNA: TGCAGCGTTGACGCTGCAGAAGCCCATGAAGCTTTCTTT
CDR3 protein: CSVDAAEAHEAFF

J gene: TRBJ1-1
D gene: -
clone size: -
V gene: TRBV6-5
CDR3 DNA: TGTGCCAGCAGTTACTCGAGATCTCCAGGACTGAACACTGAAGCTTTCTTT
CDR3 protein: CASSYSRSPGLNTEAFF

J gene: TRBJ1-6
D gene: TRBD1
clone size: many
V gene: TRBV20-1
CDR3 DNA: TGCAGTGCTAGAGGGCAGACAGGGATGAATTCACCCCTCCACTTT
CDR3 protein: CSARGQTGMNSPLHF

J gene: TRBJ1-4
D gene: -
clone size: few
V gene: TRBV6-6
CDR3 DNA: TGTGCCAGCAGTTCGCAAAAACCCACTAATGAAAAACTGTTTTTT
CDR3 protein: CASSSQKPTNEKLFF

J gene: TRBJ1-2
D gene: TRBD1
clone size: few
V gene: TRBV18
CDR3 DNA: TGTGCCAGCTCACCACTCTCCGGGACAGGGGTTCCTGGCTACACCTTC
CDR3 protein: CASSPLSGTGVPGYTF

J gene: TRBJ2-7
D gene: -
clone size: few
V gene: TRBV3-1
CDR3 DNA: TGTGCCAGCAGCCAATCGGTGAACGAGCAGTACTTC
CDR3 protein: CASSQSVNEQYF

J gene: TRBJ2-7
D gene: -
clone size: few
V gene: TRBV3-1
CDR3 DNA: TGTGCCAGCAGCCATCCAGGCTACGAGCAGTACTTC
CDR3 protein: CASSHPGYEQYF

J gene: TRBJ1-1
D gene: -
clone size: -
V gene: TRBV5-1
CDR3 DNA: TGCGCCAGCAGCTCCGCGGGGCTTCAACTGAACACTGAAGCTTTCTTT
CDR3 protein: CASSSAGLQLNTEAFF

J gene: TRBJ1-3
D gene: TRBD1
clone size: many
V gene: TRBV28
CDR3 DNA: TGTGCCAGCAGGAGAGGGGGCCGTGGAAACACCATATATTTT
CDR3 protein: CASRRGGRGNTIYF

J gene: TRBJ2-1
D gene: -
clone size: many
V gene: TRBV18
CDR3 DNA: TGTGCCAGCTCACCGGGGACACTGACTTTTGTCAATGAGCAGTTCTTC
CDR3 protein: CASSPGTLTFVNEQFF

J gene: TRBJ2-5
D gene: -
clone size: few
V gene: TRBV20-1
CDR3 DNA: TGCAGTGCTTTAGAAGAGACCCAGTACTTC
CDR3 protein: CSALEETQYF

J gene: TRBJ2-7
D gene: -
clone size: -
V gene: TRBV5-1
CDR3 DNA: TGCGCCAGCAGCTTGGTCCCGGGTACCTACGAGCAGTACTTC
CDR3 protein: CASSLVPGTYEQYF

J gene: TRBJ2-3
D gene: TRBD2
clone size: many
V gene: TRBV3-1
CDR3 DNA: TGTGCCAGCAGCCAATCGAGTCTAGCGGGAGATGATACGCAGTATTTT
CDR3 protein: CASSQSSLAGDDTQYF

J gene: TRBJ2-7
D gene: TRBD2
clone size: -
V gene: TRBV18
CDR3 DNA: TGTGCCAGCTCACCACGGGAGGGGCGGACCTACGAGCAGTACTTC
CDR3 protein: CASSPREGRTYEQYF

J gene: TRBJ1-5
D gene: -
clone size: -
V gene: TRBV5-5
CDR3 DNA: TGTGCCAGCAGCTTGGAAGAGGGTTATCAGCCCCAGCATTTT
CDR3 protein: CASSLEEGYQPQHF

J gene: TRBJ2-1
D gene: -
clone size: few
V gene: TRBV12-3/TRBV12-4
CDR3 DNA: TGTGCCAGTAGTTTGGGTCCCTCCTACAATGAGCAGTTCTTC
CDR3 protein: CASSLGPSYNEQFF

J gene: TRBJ2-3
D gene: -
clone size: -
V gene: TRBV12-3/TRBV12-4
CDR3 DNA: TGTGCCAGCGGCGGCAACACAGATACGCAGTATTTT
CDR3 protein: CASGGNTDTQYF

J gene: TRBJ2-7
D gene: TRBD1
clone size: few
V gene: TRBV4-3
CDR3 DNA: TGCGCCAGCGCGCCGGGACAGAACATCCACGAGCAGTACTTC
CDR3 protein: CASAPGQNIHEQYF

J gene: TRBJ1-2
D gene: TRBD1
clone size: -
V gene: TRBV7-2
CDR3 DNA: TGTGCCAGCAGCTCCCGACAGGGCGGCAGCTATGGCTACACCTTC
CDR3 protein: CASSSRQGGSYGYTF

J gene: TRBJ2-7
D gene: TRBD1
clone size: few
V gene: TRBV7-9
CDR3 DNA: TGTGCCAGCAGCTTAGGACAGGGACCCTCCTACGAGCAGTACTTC
CDR3 protein: CASSLGQGPSYEQYF

J gene: TRBJ2-2
D gene: -
clone size: -
V gene: TRBV7-2
CDR3 DNA: TGTGCCAGCAGCTTCGGCCCCGTAGTGATGGCCGGGGAGCTGTTTTTT
CDR3 protein: CASSFGPVVMAGELFF

J gene: TRBJ2-5
D gene: TRBD2
clone size: many
V gene: TRBV5-5
CDR3 DNA: TGTGCCAGCAGCTTGGTGTTAGCGGGGGGGCTAGAGACCCAGTACTTC
CDR3 protein: CASSLVLAGGLETQYF

J gene: TRBJ1-1
D gene: -
clone size: few
V gene: TRBV2
CDR3 DNA: TGTGCCAGCAGAACACAGCAGGGGAACACTGAAGCTTTCTTT
CDR3 protein: CASRTQQGNTEAFF

J gene: TRBJ2-1
D gene: TRBD2
clone size: -
V gene: TRBV6-5
CDR3 DNA: TGTGCCAGCAGTTCCCCCGGAGCGGGGGCATACAATGAGCAGTTCTTC
CDR3 protein: CASSSPGAGAYNEQFF

J gene: TRBJ1-2
D gene: -
clone size: -
V gene: TRBV12-3/TRBV12-4
CDR3 DNA: TGTGCCAGCAGCCCGGGACAAAACTATGGCTACACCTTC
CDR3 protein: CASSPGQNYGYTF

J gene: TRBJ2-2
D gene: TRBD1
clone size: few
V gene: TRBV7-2
CDR3 DNA: TGTGCCAGCAGCGCCGGGACAGGGGGCGCCGGGGAGCTGTTTTTT
CDR3 protein: CASSAGTGGAGELFF

J gene: TRBJ2-7
D gene: -
clone size: few
V gene: TRBV5-4
CDR3 DNA: TGTGCCAGCAGCTTGGGGGACATCTTCCCCTACGAGCAGTACTTC
CDR3 protein: CASSLGDIFPYEQYF

J gene: TRBJ1-1
D gene: -
clone size: few
V gene: TRBV4-1
CDR3 DNA: TGCGCCAGCAGCCACTTTCCGGCGAAGAACACTGAAGCTTTCTTT
CDR3 protein: CASSHFPAKNTEAFF

J gene: TRBJ2-3
D gene: -
clone size: -
V gene: TRBV18
CDR3 DNA: TGTGCCAGCTCAACTAGCACAGATACGCAGTATTTT
CDR3 protein: CASSTSTDTQYF

J gene: TRBJ1-3
D gene: -
clone size: -
V gene: TRBV12-3/TRBV12-4
CDR3 DNA: TGTGCCAGCAGTCCGACGGCTGGAAACACCATATATTTT
CDR3 protein: CASSPTAGNTIYF

J gene: TRBJ1-5
D gene: -
clone size: few
V gene: TRBV6-1
CDR3 DNA: TGTGCCAGCAGTGCTGACACAGGGAATAATCAGCCCCAGCATTTT
CDR3 protein: CASSADTGNNQPQHF

J gene: TRBJ2-7
D gene: TRBD1
clone size: -
V gene: TRBV5-4
CDR3 DNA: TGTGCCAGCAGCTTGGGAACCGGGACAGGGGCCTACGAGCAGTACTTC
CDR3 protein: CASSLGTGTGAYEQYF

J gene: TRBJ2-2
D gene: TRBD2
clone size: few
V gene: TRBV3-1
CDR3 DNA: TGTGCCAGCAGCCAGCGGGAGTATACCGGGGAGCTGTTTTTT
CDR3 protein: CASSQREYTGELFF

J gene: TRBJ2-1
D gene: TRBD2
clone size: few
V gene: TRBV29-1
CDR3 DNA: TGCAGCGTTGAAGATGGAGGACTAGCGGGAGTGAACAATGAGCAGTTCTTC
CDR3 protein: CSVEDGGLAGVNNEQFF

J gene: TRBJ1-4
D gene: -
clone size: -
V gene: TRBV20-1
CDR3 DNA: TGCAGTGCTAGAGGGCTGAGGGAACTTAATGAAAAACTGTTTTTT
CDR3 protein: CSARGLRELNEKLFF

J gene: TRBJ2-7
D gene: -
clone size: few
V gene: TRBV11-2
CDR3 DNA: TGTGCCAGCATCCCCGGTGGGGGGCTAACCTACGAGCAGTACTTC
CDR3 protein: CASIPGGGLTYEQYF

J gene: TRBJ2-1
D gene: -
clone size: few
V gene: TRBV6-4
CDR3 DNA: TGTGCCAGCAGTGATAGCGGCCTATGGGACGAGCAGTTCTTC
CDR3 protein: CASSDSGLWDEQFF